This note documents a single T cell receptor beta chain sequence. The CDR3 consists of 14 residues. The V segment lost 4 bases and the J segment 6 bases; nucleotides outside the gene matches: 3. Germline CDR1 reads MNHEY; CDR2 reads SVGEGT. These data belong to a study of blood T cell repertoires in COVID-19. Study information: Material from acute and convalescent COVID-19 was sourced from the United States, Italy and Spain. PBMCs, B-cell-depleted T cells, or T cells were the source of the cDNA or gDNA that made up the material.

The protocol was immunoSEQ multiplex PCR, while the TCRdb copy is restricted to in-frame clones and leaves out a portion. Of tens of thousands of clones in the sample, roughly four fifths were seen once. The source is a man aged 65 to 85 with acute or convalescent COVID-19. V is TRBV6-2 or TRBV6-3 and J is TRBJ1-5; 10 bases fit TRBD1. The sequenced sample was peripheral blood. CDR3 loop: CASSLTGGPQPQHF. Written as DNA, the CDR3 is TGTGCCAGCAGTTTGACAGGGGGCCCTCAGCCCCAGCATTTT.